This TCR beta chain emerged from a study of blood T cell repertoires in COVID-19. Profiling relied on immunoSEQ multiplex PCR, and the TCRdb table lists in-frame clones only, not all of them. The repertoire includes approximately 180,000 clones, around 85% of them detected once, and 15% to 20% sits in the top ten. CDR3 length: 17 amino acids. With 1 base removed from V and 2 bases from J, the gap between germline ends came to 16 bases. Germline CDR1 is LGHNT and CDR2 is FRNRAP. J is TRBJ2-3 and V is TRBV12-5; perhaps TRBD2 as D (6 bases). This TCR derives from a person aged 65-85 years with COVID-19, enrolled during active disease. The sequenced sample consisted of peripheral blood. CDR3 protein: CASGLGEASANTDTQYF. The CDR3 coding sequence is TGTGCTAGTGGTTTGGGCGAGGCTAGCGCGAACACAGATACGCAGTATTTT.